This T cell receptor (beta chain) came from a study of T cells in Graves' hyperthyroidism and ophthalmopathy. The CDR3 is 12 amino acids. Deletions cut 6 bases from V and 9 bases from J, with 14 bases between. Amplification yielded TCR beta CDR3 regions, with RNA transcripts as the source. Primed by the HTBI set, a first-round RT-PCR was run on the TCR CDR3. TCRdb reprocessed the multiplex PCR reads via MiXCR and lists one record per CDR3 protein. The data show 300,000 to 500,000 distinct CDR3 sequences, about an eighth seen once. This clonotype was picked up many times. The rearrangement links TRBV12-3 or TRBV12-4 to TRBJ2-5; D possibly corresponds to TRBD1 (5 bases). The receptor was derived from a man in his fifties or sixties with Graves' ophthalmopathy. Input material: blood. This CDR3 reads CASRQDNRSQYF. In nucleotides, the CDR3 is TGTGCCAGCAGGCAGGACAATAGGTCCCAGTACTTC.